These 20 T cell receptor beta chains were all obtained from the same sample, sequenced in a study of blood T cell repertoires in COVID-19. Only in-frame clones appear in the TCRdb table, and some are missing; sequencing was by immunoSEQ multiplex PCR. Among fewer than 150,000 clones, about 89% were seen once, and the ten largest hold roughly 29%. Source material: peripheral blood. The receptors here all came from a woman in her 70s with acute or convalescent COVID-19.

The chain couples TRBV28 to TRBJ1-1; no clear D. The V gene's germline CDR1 is MDHEN and CDR2 SYDVKM. CDR3 length: 12 residues. V was shortened by 5 bases and J by 7 bases, with 11 bases between the two germline ends. This chain's CDR3 is CASSLVGVEAFF. The CDR3 bases are TGTGCCAGCAGTCTAGTCGGGGTTGAAGCTTTCTTT.

This clone was detected once. The gene calls are TRBV19 and TRBJ1-2, with TRBD1 matching 8 bases. This CDR3 is 19 amino acids long. J gave up 0 bases and V 3 bases, and 15 bases lay outside the gene matches. CDR1 is LNHDA and CDR2 is SQIVND in the germline V gene (reference sequence). The CDR3 nucleotides are TGTGCCAGTAGTATCCGCTACAGGGGGAGATCTTCTCCTAACTATGGCTACACCTTC. It yields the protein CASSIRYRGRSSPNYGYTF.

This chain links TRBV4-1 with TRBJ1-3, with unresolved D. CDR1 is MGHRA, CDR2 YSYEKL, per germline. CDR3 length: 14 amino acids. The ends were cut back, 2 bases at V and 2 bases at J, with 7 bases in the middle. The CDR3 bases are TGCGCCAGCAGCCAAAACAGCCCTGGAAACACCATATATTTT. It encodes CASSQNSPGNTIYF.

The V call is TRBV12-3 or TRBV12-4, the J call TRBJ1-2; D gene uncertain. This CDR3 has 11 amino acids. Trimming pared 6 bases from V and 2 bases from J, leaving 4 bases between. CDR3 nucleotides: TGTGCCAGCAGACAGAACTATGGCTACACCTTC. Protein product: CASRQNYGYTF.

The rearrangement links TRBV27 to TRBJ2-7; D gene unclear. The V end lost 0 bases, the J end lost 2 bases, and 11 bases lay between the germline ends. CDR1 and CDR2 (germline): MNHEY, SMNVEV (reference sequence). This CDR3 has 15 amino acids. Written as DNA, the CDR3 is TGTGCCAGCAGTTTATCGATCGCCAGAACCTACGAGCAGTACTTC. Protein product: CASSLSIARTYEQYF.

The rearrangement joins TRBV19 to TRBJ2-3, with TRBD1 identical over 7 bases. The CDR3 spans 16 residues. The germline V gene has CDR1 LNHDA and CDR2 SQIVND (reference sequence). J lost 0 bases, V lost 5 bases, and 8 bases had no gene match. In DNA form, the CDR3 reads TGTGCCAGTAGTGTCCGACAGGGTCCTAGCACAGATACGCAGTATTTT. It translates to CASSVRQGPSTDTQYF.

The chain couples TRBV6-5 to TRBJ1-1; D is unclear. This CDR3 spans 12 amino acids. Between the trimmed V and J ends, which lost 6 bases and 7 bases, there was a span of 12 bases. Germline CDR1 and CDR2: MNHEY and SVGAGI. CDR3: CASRHGGFEAFF. As DNA, the CDR3 is TGTGCCAGCAGGCACGGAGGTTTTGAAGCTTTCTTT.

The chain links TRBV28 to TRBJ1-1; D perhaps matches TRBD1 (5 bases). The CDR3 covers 11 residues. Trimming pared 7 bases from V and 10 bases from J, leaving 13 bases between. CDR1 is MDHEN, CDR2 SYDVKM, per germline. CDR3 in amino acids: CASTHLTGAFF. As DNA, the CDR3 is TGTGCCAGCACTCACCTAACAGGAGCTTTCTTT.

The chain uses TRBV30 and TRBJ2-5; maybe TRBD2 (6 bases). The CDR3 extends over 16 amino acids. Trimming removed 0 bases from V and 7 bases from J, with 21 bases in between. The germline V gene encodes CDR1 GTSNPN and CDR2 SVGIG (reference sequence). CDR3 amino acids: CAWSVVALGRRGTQYF. For the CDR3, the DNA is TGTGCCTGGAGTGTGGTCGCATTGGGGCGGCGGGGGACCCAGTACTTC.

The V call is TRBV2, the J call TRBJ2-5; 7 bases fit TRBD2. CDR3 length: 13 residues. Trimming took 4 bases from V and 3 from J; bases not matched to a gene: 2. The germline V gene encodes CDR1 SNHLY and CDR2 FYNNEI. The CDR3 loop is CASSGDYEETQYF. The CDR3 DNA reads TGTGCCAGCAGTGGGGACTATGAAGAGACCCAGTACTTC.

This sequence joins TRBV2 and TRBJ1-5; D unresolved. This CDR3 contains 15 residues. Trimming took off 1 base at V and 0 bases at J, with 7 bases between the two ends. CDR1 is SNHLY and CDR2 is FYNNEI in the germline V gene. DNA of the CDR3: TGTGCCAGCAGTGAAGGAGGAAATAGCAATCAGCCCCAGCATTTT. The encoded protein is CASSEGGNSNQPQHF.

This rearrangement joins TRBV9 to TRBJ1-4; D is possibly TRBD1 (5 bases). Germline V lookup: CDR1 SGDLS, CDR2 YYNGEE. This CDR3 contains 15 residues. V gave up 3 bases and J gave up 7 bases, with 16 bases separating them. This CDR3 reads CASSGGGGKAEKLFF. In DNA form, the CDR3 reads TGTGCCAGCAGCGGGGGGGGAGGCAAAGCTGAAAAACTGTTTTTT.

The rearrangement joins TRBV7-8 to TRBJ1-4; TRBD1 matches at 9 bases. The CDR3 has 13 amino acids. Germline CDR1 reads SGHVS; CDR2 reads FQNEAQ. J was trimmed by 7 bases and V by 7 bases; bases with no gene match: 4. CDR3 sequence: CASNDRGFEKLFF. The CDR3 DNA sequence: TGTGCCAGCAATGACAGGGGGTTTGAAAAACTGTTTTTT.

The chain joins TRBV3-1 (or the pseudogene TRBV3-2) to TRBJ1-1; tentative D call: TRBD1 (5 bases). The CDR3 is 14 amino acids. CDR1 is LGHDT and CDR2 is YNNKEL in the germline V gene (reference sequence). V was pared by 5 bases and J by 3 bases, with 13 bases between. CDR3 in amino acids: CASSFRGKDTEAFF. CDR3 DNA: TGTGCCAGCAGCTTTCGGGGGAAGGACACTGAAGCTTTCTTT.

This sequence joins TRBV5-1 and TRBJ2-3, with 9 nucleotides matching TRBD1. Per the germline V gene, CDR1 is SGHRS and CDR2 is YFSETQ. V was clipped by 2 bases and J by 2 bases; unmatched bases: 3. The CDR3 loop spans 15 amino acids. CDR3 DNA sequence: TGCGCCAGCAGCTTCGGACAGGGGCTCACAGATACGCAGTATTTT. Translation: CASSFGQGLTDTQYF.

The chain links TRBV10-3 to TRBJ2-3, with 9 positions matching TRBD2. With V trimmed by 2 bases and J by 5 bases, 8 bases remained unmatched. Germline CDR1 ENHRY, CDR2 SYGVKD. CDR3 length: 16 amino acids. CDR3 sequence reads: CAISEVAGVQGDTQYF. DNA for the CDR3: TGTGCCATCAGTGAGGTAGCGGGGGTCCAGGGAGATACGCAGTATTTT.

This clone was found a few times. V is TRBV2 and J is TRBJ2-3, with TRBD1 matching 8 bases. J gave up 1 base and V 6 bases, and 3 bases lay outside the gene matches. This CDR3 spans 14 amino acids. CDR1 is SNHLY and CDR2 is FYNNEI in the germline V gene. Here the CDR3 reads CASRQGAGTDTQYF. The CDR3 DNA sequence: TGTGCCAGCAGGCAGGGGGCTGGCACAGATACGCAGTATTTT.

The V call is TRBV2, the J call TRBJ2-2, with 8 bases matching TRBD2. This CDR3 spans 13 amino acids. V trimming: 5 bases; J trimming: 7 bases; junction bases outside the gene matches: 3. Germline assignment: CDR1 SNHLY and CDR2 FYNNEI. The CDR3 DNA reads as TGTGCCAGCAGTACTAGCGGTCTCGGGGAGCTGTTTTTT. Amino acids: CASSTSGLGELFF.

V is TRBV4-1 and J is TRBJ2-7; 9 bases are a match to TRBD1. This CDR3 has 16 amino acids. Germline-derived CDR1 and CDR2 are MGHRA and YSYEKL. The J segment lost 3 bases and the V segment lost 3 bases, leaving 9 bases of the junction unmatched. CDR3 sequence (DNA): TGCGCCAGCAGCCACCCCGGAACGGGACAGGGCTACGAGCAGTACTTC. The encoded protein is CASSHPGTGQGYEQYF.

This sequence joins TRBV30 and TRBJ2-2, with D perhaps matching TRBD2 (6 bases). The CDR3 is 15 amino acids. Germline CDR1 GTSNPN, CDR2 SVGIG (reference sequence). V lost 2 bases and J lost 4, with 14 bases in between. Written as DNA, the CDR3 is TGTGCCTGGAGTCCCCCCGGGGGAGGCACCGGGGAGCTGTTTTTT. Translation gives CAWSPPGGGTGELFF.